These 32 T cell receptor beta chains originate from one sample sequenced in a study of monozygotic twins with inflammatory bowel disease. TCRdb reanalyzed the 5' RACE reads, giving one entry per CDR3 protein sequence and no DNA. Listed are around 450,000 distinct CDR3 sequences; about 2.3% falls within the top ten. The sample taken for sequencing was blood. The source of these receptors is a human donor with ulcerative colitis or Crohn's disease, or a healthy co-twin of an affected twin (not recorded which).

This CDR3 is CATSRGPEAFF. The rearrangement links TRBV24-1 to TRBJ1-1. Germline assignment: CDR1 KGHDR and CDR2 SFDVKD. This CDR3 contains 11 residues.

This rearrangement joins TRBV29-1 to TRBJ2-2. The germline CDR1 and CDR2 sequences are SQVTM and ANQGSEA. CDR3 length equals 11 residues. CDR3 sequence reads: CSAKNTGELFF.

V is TRBV10-2 and J is TRBJ2-6. CDR1 is WSHSY and CDR2 is SAAADI in the germline V gene. The CDR3 has 15 residues. The CDR3 is CASMGRTRGANVLTF.

V gene TRBV11-2 combines with J gene TRBJ2-2; TCRdb's assignment of TRBD1 cannot be checked, as there is no DNA. Germline loops: CDR1 SGHAT, CDR2 FQNNGV. CDR3 length: 15 amino acids. Here the CDR3 reads CAGSRPYHYGGELFF.

The chain combines TRBV20-1 with TRBJ2-3; the D gene TCRdb calls, TRBD2, cannot be checked with no DNA. Germline assignment: CDR1 DFQATT and CDR2 SNEGSKA (reference sequence). The CDR3 has 15 residues. The CDR3: CSAQRLAARTDTQYF.

J is TRBJ1-1 and V is TRBV6-5. The CDR3 runs 14 residues. Per the germline V gene, CDR1 is MNHEY and CDR2 is SVGAGI. The CDR3 is CASSTRQGSTEAFF.

The genes are TRBV5-1 and TRBJ2-7; the TCRdb call, TRBD1, lacks DNA for checking. This CDR3 has 14 residues. Looked up from germline, CDR1 is SGHRS and CDR2 is YFSETQ. CDR3 amino acids: CASSLSPGLYEQYF.

J is TRBJ2-7 and V is TRBV20-1. The CDR3 is 17 amino acids. Germline-derived CDR1 and CDR2 are DFQATT and SNEGSKA (reference sequence). CDR3 loop: CSARDQTAVGSPYEQYF.

V usage is TRBV7-2 and J usage is TRBJ2-3; with no DNA, the TCRdb D assignment of TRBD2 cannot be verified. CDR1 SGHTA and CDR2 FQGNSA come from the germline V gene. The CDR3 is 17 amino acids. CDR3 amino acids: CASSFGTSGSSTDTQYF.

CDR3 region: CASRPWGEATEAFF. The chain couples TRBV5-6 to TRBJ1-1. Germline lookup yields CDR1 SGHDT and CDR2 YYEEEE. This CDR3 is built from 14 residues.

The chain joins TRBV12-3 or TRBV12-4 to TRBJ1-1; TCRdb indicates TRBD1, and absent DNA this call remains unverified. The CDR3 totals 14 residues. The CDR3: CASSPSGENTEAFF.

The J gene is TRBJ1-4, the V gene TRBV3-1. The germline V gene encodes CDR1 LGHDT and CDR2 YNNKEL (reference sequence). This CDR3 contains 16 residues. This chain's CDR3 is CASSQGGTAHNEKLFF.

This chain connects TRBV20-1 to TRBJ1-1. The V gene's germline CDR1 is DFQATT and CDR2 SNEGSKA (reference sequence). CDR3 length: 14 amino acids. The CDR3 reads CSARDPGRNTEAFF.

The rearrangement uses TRBV15 and TRBJ2-7; TCRdb selects TRBD1, and the lack of DNA leaves this call unchecked. The CDR3 covers 14 residues. Germline V CDR1 and CDR2: LNHNV, YYDKDF (reference sequence). CDR3 in amino acids: CATSPRGTGFEQYF. The whole variable domain, filled in from reference TRBV15 and TRBJ2-7, reads DAMVIQNPRYQVTQFGKPVTLSCSQTLNHNVMYWYQQKSSQAPKLLFHYYDKDFNNEADTPDNFQSRRPNTSFCFLDIRSPGLGDTAMYLCATSPRGTGFEQYFGPGTRLTVT.

The V call is TRBV20-1, the J call TRBJ1-5. The CDR3 has 14 amino acids. CDR1 is DFQATT, CDR2 SNEGSKA, per germline (reference sequence). CDR3: CSARTGNDNQPQHF.

This chain joins TRBV27 and TRBJ2-2. This CDR3 spans 14 amino acids. CDR1 MNHEY and CDR2 SMNVEV come from the germline V gene (reference sequence). The CDR3 spells CASSTIERTGELFF.

J is TRBJ2-3 and V is TRBV18; TCRdb lists TRBD1, though no DNA is available to test this call. The CDR3 has 16 residues. CDR1 is KGHSH, CDR2 LQKENI, per germline. CDR3 loop: CASSRNPDRLQDTQYF.

V and J are TRBV5-6 and TRBJ1-6. There are 16 residues in the CDR3. The germline gives CDR1 SGHDT, CDR2 YYEEEE. The CDR3 sequence: CASSLVESSYNSPLHF. The full variable domain, completed using reference TRBV5-6 and TRBJ1-6, is DAGVTQSPTHLIKTRGQQVTLRCSPKSGHDTVSWYQQALGQGPQFIFQYYEEEERQRGNFPDRFSGHQFPNYSSELNVNALLLGDSALYLCASSLVESSYNSPLHFGNGTRLTVT.

The chain couples TRBV2 to TRBJ2-1; TCRdb indicates TRBD1, and absent DNA this call remains unverified. Germline V CDR1 and CDR2: SNHLY, FYNNEI. The CDR3 is 14 residues long. This CDR3 is CASRGGSRFNEQFF.

The chain combines TRBV18 with TRBJ2-2. The germline CDR1 and CDR2 sequences are KGHSH and LQKENI. The CDR3 consists of 16 residues. CDR3 in amino acids: CASSINSFTNTGELFF.

The chain combines TRBV6-1 with TRBJ2-2; with no DNA, the TCRdb D assignment of TRBD1 cannot be verified. The CDR3 spans 16 residues. The germline V gene has CDR1 MNHNS and CDR2 SASEGT. The CDR3 loop is CASSGQGAKFTGELFF.

The chain recombines TRBV6-1 with TRBJ2-2; TCRdb proposes TRBD2, but this gene call is untestable without DNA. CDR1 and CDR2 (germline): MNHNS, SASEGT. There are 13 residues in the CDR3. This chain's CDR3 is CASSGTYTGELFF.

The V call is TRBV11-2, the J call TRBJ2-3; TCRdb's assignment of TRBD2 cannot be checked, as there is no DNA. The germline V gene encodes CDR1 SGHAT and CDR2 FQNNGV. CDR3 length: 19 amino acids. CDR3 sequence reads: CASSLDLLASGGAEDTQYF.

The CDR3 is CASSLSTSGLSYNEQFF. The V gene is TRBV12-3 or TRBV12-4, the J gene TRBJ2-1; as DNA is missing, the TRBD2 call by TCRdb cannot be tested. The CDR3 is 17 amino acids.

The V and J genes are TRBV10-3 and TRBJ2-1; there is no DNA to check the TCRdb D call of TRBD2. The CDR3 is made up of 16 amino acids. Germline V gene lookup returns CDR1 ENHRY and CDR2 SYGVKD. The CDR3 reads CAISESLTSGISEQFF.

The chain has TRBV28 and TRBJ1-4. Germline V gene lookup returns CDR1 MDHEN and CDR2 SYDVKM. The CDR3 length is 14 residues. CDR3 residues: CASSQHMTNEKLFF.

This chain joins TRBV5-4 and TRBJ2-7; TCRdb lists TRBD1, though no DNA is available to test this call. The CDR3 sequence is 13 residues long. Germline CDR1 and CDR2: SGHNT and YYREEE (reference sequence). CDR3 amino acids: CASSSSDSYEQYF.

The J gene is TRBJ2-3, the V gene TRBV5-1; without DNA, the TCRdb call of TRBD2 cannot be checked. Per germline, CDR1 SGHRS and CDR2 YFSETQ. The length of the CDR3 is 16 residues. CDR3 amino acids: CASSPGLASSTDTQYF.

V usage is TRBV6-4 and J usage is TRBJ2-2. CDR1 and CDR2 from the germline V gene are MRHNA and SNTAGT. The CDR3 is made up of 13 amino acids. CDR3: CASSEQPTGELFF.

CDR3 protein: CASSGQAGETQYF. This chain uses TRBV10-2 with TRBJ2-5; TCRdb picks TRBD1, but there is no DNA to check that call. The germline V gene encodes CDR1 WSHSY and CDR2 SAAADI. The CDR3 runs 13 residues.

The chain joins TRBV19 to TRBJ1-1; TCRdb designates TRBD1, a call that cannot be tested without DNA. The CDR3 is made up of 14 amino acids. Germline V gene data show CDR1 as LNHDA and CDR2 as SQIVND (reference sequence). The CDR3 reads CASSITTANTEAFF.

The chain links TRBV18 to TRBJ2-1; with no DNA, the TCRdb D assignment of TRBD2 cannot be verified. Germline V gene sequence: CDR1 KGHSH, CDR2 LQKENI. The CDR3 spans 14 residues. This CDR3 is CASSISGSRNEQFF.